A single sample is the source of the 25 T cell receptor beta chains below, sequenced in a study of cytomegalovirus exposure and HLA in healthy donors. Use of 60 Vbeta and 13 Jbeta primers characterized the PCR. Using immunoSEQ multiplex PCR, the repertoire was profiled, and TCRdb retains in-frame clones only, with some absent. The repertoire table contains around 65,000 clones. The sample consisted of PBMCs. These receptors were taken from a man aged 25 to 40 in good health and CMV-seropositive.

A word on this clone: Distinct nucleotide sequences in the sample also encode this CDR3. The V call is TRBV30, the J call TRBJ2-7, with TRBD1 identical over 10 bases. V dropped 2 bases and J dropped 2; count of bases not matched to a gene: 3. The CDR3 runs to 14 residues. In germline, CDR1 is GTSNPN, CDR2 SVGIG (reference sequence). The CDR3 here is CAWSTGTGAYEQYF. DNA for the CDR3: TGTGCCTGGAGTACAGGGACAGGGGCCTACGAGCAGTACTTC.

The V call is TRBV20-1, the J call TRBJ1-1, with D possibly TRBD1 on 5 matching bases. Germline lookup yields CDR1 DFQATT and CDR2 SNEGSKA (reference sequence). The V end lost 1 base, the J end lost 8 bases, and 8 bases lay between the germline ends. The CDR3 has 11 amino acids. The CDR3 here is CSARVGGEAFF. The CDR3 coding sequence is TGCAGTGCTAGAGTCGGGGGAGAAGCTTTCTTT.

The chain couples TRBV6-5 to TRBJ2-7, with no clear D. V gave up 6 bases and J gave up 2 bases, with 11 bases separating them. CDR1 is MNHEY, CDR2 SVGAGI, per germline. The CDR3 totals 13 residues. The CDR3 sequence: CASSIAPPYEQYF. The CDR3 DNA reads TGTGCCAGCAGCATAGCCCCTCCCTACGAGCAGTACTTC.

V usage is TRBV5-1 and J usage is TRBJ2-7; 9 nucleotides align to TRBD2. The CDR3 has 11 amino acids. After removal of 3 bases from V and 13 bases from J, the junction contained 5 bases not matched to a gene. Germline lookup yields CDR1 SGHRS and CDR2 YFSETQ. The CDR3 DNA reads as TGCGCCAGCAGCTCCGCGGGGGGGAGTTACTTC. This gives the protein CASSSAGGSYF.

CDR3 nucleotide sequence: TGTGCCAGCAGCGTAGTTGCGGGAGGGGCGGGAAATGAGCAGTTCTTC. The encoded protein is CASSVVAGGAGNEQFF. The chain links TRBV9 to TRBJ2-1, with 9 bases identical to TRBD2. The CDR3 has 16 amino acids. Germline lookup yields CDR1 SGDLS and CDR2 YYNGEE. J lost 7 bases, V lost 0 bases, and 8 bases had no gene match.

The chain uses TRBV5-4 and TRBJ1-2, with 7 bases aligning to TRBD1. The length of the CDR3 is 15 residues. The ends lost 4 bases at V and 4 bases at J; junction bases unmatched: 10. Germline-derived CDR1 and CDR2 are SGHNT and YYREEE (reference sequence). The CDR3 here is CASSRTRQGTYGYTF. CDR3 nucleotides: TGTGCCAGCAGCCGTACGAGACAGGGTACCTATGGCTACACCTTC.

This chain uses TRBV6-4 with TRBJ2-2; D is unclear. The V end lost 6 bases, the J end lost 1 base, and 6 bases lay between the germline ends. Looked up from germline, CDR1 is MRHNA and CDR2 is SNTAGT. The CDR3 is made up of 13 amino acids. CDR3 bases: TGTGCCAGCAGCGCAGGGAACACCGGGGAGCTGTTTTTT. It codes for CASSAGNTGELFF.

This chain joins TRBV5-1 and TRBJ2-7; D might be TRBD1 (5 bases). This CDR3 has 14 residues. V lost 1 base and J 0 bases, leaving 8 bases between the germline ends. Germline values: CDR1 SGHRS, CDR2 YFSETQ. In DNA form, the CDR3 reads TGCGCCAGCAGCTTGACGACAGACTCCTACGAGCAGTACTTC. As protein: CASSLTTDSYEQYF.

DNA of the CDR3: TGTGCCAGCAGTGCCAGTTCGGGGTACGAGCAGTACTTC. This translates into CASSASSGYEQYF. V is TRBV6-1 and J is TRBJ2-7, with a possible D match to TRBD2 (5 bases). In germline, CDR1 is MNHNS, CDR2 SASEGT. Trimming pared 4 bases from V and 4 bases from J, leaving 11 bases between. This CDR3 comprises 13 residues.

The CDR3: CASSPRRDSGANVLTF. Written as DNA, the CDR3 is TGCGCCAGCAGCCCCAGACGGGACTCTGGGGCCAACGTCCTGACTTTC. The chain uses TRBV5-1 and TRBJ2-6, with D possibly being TRBD2 (5 bases). Germline V lookup: CDR1 SGHRS, CDR2 YFSETQ. The CDR3 loop spans 16 amino acids. Trimming took off 4 bases at V and 0 bases at J, with 11 bases between the two ends. The whole variable domain, filled in from reference TRBV5-1 and TRBJ2-6, reads KAGVTQTPRYLIKTRGQQVTLSCSPISGHRSVSWYQQTPGQGLQFLFEYFSETQRNKGNFPGRFSGRQFSNSRSEMNVSTLELGDSALYLCASSPRRDSGANVLTFGAGSRLTVL.

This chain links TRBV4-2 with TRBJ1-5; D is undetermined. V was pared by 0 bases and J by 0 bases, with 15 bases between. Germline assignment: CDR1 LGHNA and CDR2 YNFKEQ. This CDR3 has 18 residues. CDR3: CASSQDHGVGSSNQPQHF. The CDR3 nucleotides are TGTGCCAGCAGCCAAGATCACGGGGTGGGTAGTAGCAATCAGCCCCAGCATTTT.

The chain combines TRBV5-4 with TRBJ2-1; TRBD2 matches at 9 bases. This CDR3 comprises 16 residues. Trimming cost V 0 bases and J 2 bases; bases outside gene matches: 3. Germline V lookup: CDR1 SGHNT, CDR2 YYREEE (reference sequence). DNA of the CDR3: TGTGCCAGCAGCTTGGTGGCGGGGGGGCCCTACAATGAGCAGTTCTTC. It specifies CASSLVAGGPYNEQFF.

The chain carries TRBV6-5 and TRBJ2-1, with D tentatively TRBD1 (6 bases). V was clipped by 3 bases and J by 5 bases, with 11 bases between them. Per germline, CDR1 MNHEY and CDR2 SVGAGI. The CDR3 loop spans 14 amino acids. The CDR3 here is CASSYSGTHNEQFF. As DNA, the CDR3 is TGTGCCAGCAGTTATTCCGGGACACACAATGAGCAGTTCTTC.

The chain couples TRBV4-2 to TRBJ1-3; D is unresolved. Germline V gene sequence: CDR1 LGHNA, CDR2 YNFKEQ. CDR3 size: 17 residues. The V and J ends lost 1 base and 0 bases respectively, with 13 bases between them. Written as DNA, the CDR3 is TGTGCCAGCAGCCAAGGATCCTCCGGGAGCTCTGGAAACACCATATATTTT. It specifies CASSQGSSGSSGNTIYF.

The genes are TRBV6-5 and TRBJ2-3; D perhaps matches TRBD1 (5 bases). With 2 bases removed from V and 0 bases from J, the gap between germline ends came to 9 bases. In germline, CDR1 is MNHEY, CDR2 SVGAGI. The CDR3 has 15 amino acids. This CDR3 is CASSYGRASTDTQYF. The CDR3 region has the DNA TGTGCCAGCAGTTACGGCAGGGCTAGCACAGATACGCAGTATTTT.

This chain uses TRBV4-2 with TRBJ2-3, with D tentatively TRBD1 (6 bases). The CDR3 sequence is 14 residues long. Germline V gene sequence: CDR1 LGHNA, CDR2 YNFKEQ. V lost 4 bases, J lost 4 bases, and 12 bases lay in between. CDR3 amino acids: CASSPRGMPDTQYF. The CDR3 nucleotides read TGTGCCAGCAGCCCCAGGGGAATGCCAGATACGCAGTATTTT.

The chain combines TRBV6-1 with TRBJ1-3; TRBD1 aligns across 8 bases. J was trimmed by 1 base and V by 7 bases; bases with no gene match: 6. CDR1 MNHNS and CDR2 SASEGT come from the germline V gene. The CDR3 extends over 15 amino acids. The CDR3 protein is CASKQRTGSGNTIYF. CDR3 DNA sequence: TGTGCCAGCAAGCAGAGGACAGGGTCTGGAAACACCATATATTTT.

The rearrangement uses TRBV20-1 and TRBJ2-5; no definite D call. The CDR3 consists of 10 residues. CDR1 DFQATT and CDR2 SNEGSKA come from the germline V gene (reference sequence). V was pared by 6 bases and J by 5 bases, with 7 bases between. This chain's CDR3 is CSAARETQYF. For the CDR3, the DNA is TGCAGTGCAGCCAGGGAGACCCAGTACTTC.

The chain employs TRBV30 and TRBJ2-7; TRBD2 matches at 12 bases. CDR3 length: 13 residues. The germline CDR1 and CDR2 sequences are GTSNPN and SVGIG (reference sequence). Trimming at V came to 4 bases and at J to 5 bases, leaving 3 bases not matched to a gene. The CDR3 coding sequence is TGTGCCTGGACTAGCGGGAGGGCCCACGAGCAGTACTTC. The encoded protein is CAWTSGRAHEQYF.

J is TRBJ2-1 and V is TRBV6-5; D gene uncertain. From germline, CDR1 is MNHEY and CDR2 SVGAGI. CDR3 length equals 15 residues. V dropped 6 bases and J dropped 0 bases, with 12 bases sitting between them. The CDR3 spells CASSHDPGSYNEQFF. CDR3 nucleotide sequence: TGTGCCAGCAGCCATGACCCAGGCTCCTACAATGAGCAGTTCTTC.

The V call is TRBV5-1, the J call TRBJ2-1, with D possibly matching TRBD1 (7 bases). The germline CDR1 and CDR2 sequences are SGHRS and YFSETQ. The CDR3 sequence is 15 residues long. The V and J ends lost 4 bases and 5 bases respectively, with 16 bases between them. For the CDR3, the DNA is TGCGCCAGCAGCCTGGAGGGACAGACCGACAATGAGCAGTTCTTC. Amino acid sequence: CASSLEGQTDNEQFF.

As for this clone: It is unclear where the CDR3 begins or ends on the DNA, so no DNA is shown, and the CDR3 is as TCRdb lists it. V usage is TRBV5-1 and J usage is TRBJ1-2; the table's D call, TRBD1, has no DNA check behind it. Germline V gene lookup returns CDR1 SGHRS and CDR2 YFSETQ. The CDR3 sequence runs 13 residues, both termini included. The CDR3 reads CASSFGQGRGYTF.

The CDR3 DNA is TGCGCCAGCACCCTGACAGGGGCGAGCACAGATACGCAGTATTTT. Protein product: CASTLTGASTDTQYF. The J gene is TRBJ2-3, the V gene TRBV5-1; TRBD1 agrees at 8 bases. This CDR3 contains 15 residues. CDR1 is SGHRS, CDR2 YFSETQ, per germline. The junction had 6 bases not matched to a gene; V was cut back by 6 bases and J by 0 bases.

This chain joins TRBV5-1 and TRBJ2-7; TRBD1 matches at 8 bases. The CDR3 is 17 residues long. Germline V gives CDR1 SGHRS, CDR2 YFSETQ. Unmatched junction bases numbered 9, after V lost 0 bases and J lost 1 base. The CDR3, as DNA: TGCGCCAGCAGCTTGGTCTCGGGGACAGGACCTTCCTACGAGCAGTACTTC. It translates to CASSLVSGTGPSYEQYF.

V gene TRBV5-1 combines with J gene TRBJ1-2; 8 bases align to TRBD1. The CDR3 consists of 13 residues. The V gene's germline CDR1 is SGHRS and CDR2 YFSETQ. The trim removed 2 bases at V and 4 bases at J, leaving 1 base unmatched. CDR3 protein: CASSFGQGYGYTF. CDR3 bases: TGCGCCAGCAGCTTCGGACAGGGCTATGGCTACACCTTC.